This T cell receptor beta chain was sequenced during a study of blood T cell repertoires in COVID-19. About the research overall: Material from acute and convalescent COVID-19 was sourced from the United States, Italy and Spain. Sample material is recorded as cDNA or gDNA derived from T cells, B-cell-depleted T cells, or PBMCs.

As originally analysed: The assay estimated nucleated cells by amplifying reference gene primers. TCRdb's copy holds only in-frame clones and misses some; the assay was immunoSEQ multiplex PCR. V and J calls and clone size are those listed in that table; D and trimming were worked out from the DNA. The data show 8,500 to 14,000 clones, over 80% seen once. Germline V gene lookup returns CDR1 MNHEY and CDR2 SVGEGT. Trimming stripped 5 bases from V and 3 bases from J, with 8 bases between. The CDR3 is 12 amino acids. The sample holds one count of this clone. Sequencing was done on a sample of peripheral blood. The chain combines TRBV6-2 or TRBV6-3 with TRBJ2-7; D is possibly TRBD2 (6 bases). The sequence came from a human donor in a cohort sampled during active COVID-19. CDR3 region: CASSTTSYEQYF. CDR3 coding DNA: TGTGCCAGCAGTACGACTAGCTACGAGCAGTACTTC.